These T cell receptor beta chains were read from a single sample in a study of molecular identifiers for immune sequencing clone quantification. TCRdb independently ran MiXCR on the PCR reads; one entry per CDR3 protein. In the table there are hundreds of thousands of distinct CDR3 sequences, roughly 27% of which are singletons. Sequencing used naive CD8+ T cells from blood, with Jurkat cell RNA spiked in. The receptors derive from a human donor in good health. Some libraries in this study had Jurkat cell RNA spiked in. CDR3s include the opening cysteine and the closing phenylalanine or tryptophan. D genes are given only for firm matches. Some rows mark clone size as missing; the rest say once, few, many or name a class of expanded clone.

NA | TRBJ2-2 | TRBV12-3/TRBV12-4 | TRBD2 | TGTGCCAGCAAACCCGGGGGGGCTACGATCACCGGGGAGCTGTTTTTT | CASKPGGATITGELFF
NA | TRBJ2-7 | TRBV9 | NA | TGTGCCAGCAGCGAGGGGGTCGGTTCCTACGAGCAGTACTTC | CASSEGVGSYEQYF
many | TRBJ1-1 | TRBV13 | NA | TGTGCCAGCAGCCCTCCTGAGGATAACACTGAAGCTTTCTTT | CASSPPEDNTEAFF
many | TRBJ1-1 | TRBV7-9 | TRBD1 | TGTGCCAGCAGCTCACCCCTAATGGACAGGGCAGAAGCTTTCTTT | CASSSPLMDRAEAFF
NA | TRBJ1-2 | TRBV29-1 | NA | TGCAGCGTTGAAGTGGACAGTGAGCATGGCTACACCTTC | CSVEVDSEHGYTF
NA | TRBJ2-5 | TRBV12-5 | TRBD2 | TGTGCTAGTGGTCCCGCGGGGGGAGAGCCCCAGTACTTC | CASGPAGGEPQYF
many | TRBJ1-1 | TRBV6-2/TRBV6-3 | NA | TGTGCCAGCAGTTACGTGGGCGGCTTGAACACTGAAGCTTTCTTT | CASSYVGGLNTEAFF
NA | TRBJ2-1 | TRBV24-1 | NA | TGTGCCACCAGTGGGAGGGAGAACACCTACAATGAGCAGTTCTTC | CATSGRENTYNEQFF
NA | TRBJ1-2 | TRBV30 | NA | TGTGCCTGGACGGACGGCTATGGCTACACCTTC | CAWTDGYGYTF
many | TRBJ1-1 | TRBV20-1 | NA | TGCAGTGCTAGAAGGTTGAACACTGAAGCTTTCTTT | CSARRLNTEAFF
many | TRBJ2-5 | TRBV29-1 | NA | TGCAGCGTCCTGGGCAGTCGAGAGACCCAGTACTTC | CSVLGSRETQYF
many | TRBJ1-5 | TRBV7-9 | NA | TGTGCCAGCAGCGATGACAGTGCAATCAATCAGCCCCAGCATTTT | CASSDDSAINQPQHF
few | TRBJ2-7 | TRBV9 | NA | TGTGCCAGCAGCAGAGCCCCTAGCGCCTCCTACGAGCAGTACTTC | CASSRAPSASYEQYF
NA | TRBJ1-3 | TRBV4-3 | NA | TGCGCCAGCAGCCAAGATTGGGGCAGCCTCTCTGGAAACACCATATATTTT | CASSQDWGSLSGNTIYF
few | TRBJ1-5 | TRBV23-1 | NA | TGCGCCAGCGGAAGGTTGGCAGGGCGGTATAGCAATCAGCCCCAGCATTTT | CASGRLAGRYSNQPQHF
NA | TRBJ2-7 | TRBV28 | TRBD1 | TGTGCCAGCAGTTTAAGAGGGGACAGGGGCTACGAGCAGTACTTC | CASSLRGDRGYEQYF
many | TRBJ2-5 | TRBV7-6 | NA | TGTGCCAGCGGCGGGAAGGAGACCCAGTACTTC | CASGGKETQYF
many | TRBJ1-5 | TRBV12-3/TRBV12-4 | NA | TGTGCCAGCAGTACAGGTGTCCGGGGGCCCCAGCATTTT | CASSTGVRGPQHF
NA | TRBJ2-7 | TRBV30 | NA | TGTGCCTGGAGTGGGGCCGTTTCATATTACGAGCAGTACTTC | CAWSGAVSYYEQYF
NA | TRBJ2-5 | TRBV13 | NA | TGTGCCAGCAGCCCCACTGGCCAAGAGACCAAGTACTTC | CASSPTGQETKYF